These 16 T cell receptor beta chains came from one sample sequenced in a study of T cell responses to AZD1222 COVID-19 vaccine. The assay was immunoSEQ multiplex PCR, and TCRdb's table has in-frame clones only and misses some. The sample consists of fewer than 150,000 clones, 70% to 90% of them appearing once. Here the sequenced sample was peripheral blood, taken on day 0 of AZD1222 vaccination. The receptors were gathered from an adult in good health.

The chain is built from TRBV10-3 and TRBJ2-7; 9 bases map to TRBD1. Germline-derived CDR1 and CDR2 are ENHRY and SYGVKD. J lost 2 bases, V lost 1 base, and 12 bases had no gene match. The CDR3 extends over 18 amino acids. CDR3 amino acids: CAISEWSTGGGLTYEQYF. DNA for the CDR3: TGTGCCATCAGTGAGTGGTCCACAGGGGGCGGACTTACCTACGAGCAGTACTTC.

The chain links TRBV6-6 to TRBJ2-7; 9 bases align to TRBD2. After removal of 5 bases from V and 4 bases from J, the junction contained 12 bases not matched to a gene. The CDR3 totals 16 residues. CDR1 MNHNY and CDR2 SVGAGI come from the germline V gene (reference sequence). The CDR3 DNA reads TGTGCCAGCAGTGCTTATCTAGCGCGGGAGGGGTACGAGCAGTACTTC. This sequence encodes CASSAYLAREGYEQYF.

The rearrangement uses TRBV10-2 and TRBJ1-3, with D possibly TRBD1 on 5 matching bases. The germline V and J ends were trimmed by 4 bases and 4 bases, with 14 bases remaining between them. The CDR3 covers 15 residues. Looked up from germline, CDR1 is WSHSY and CDR2 is SAAADI. CDR3 sequence: CASSVARGSGNTIYF. Here the CDR3 DNA reads TGCGCCAGCAGTGTAGCAAGGGGATCAGGAAACACCATATATTTT.

This clone was recorded only once. The J gene is TRBJ1-2, the V gene TRBV6-1; D is unclear. Germline V lookup: CDR1 MNHNS, CDR2 SASEGT. The V and J ends lost 1 base and 4 bases respectively, with 13 bases between them. The CDR3 is 15 amino acids. CDR3 bases: TGTGCCAGCAGTGAAGTAAGGAACACCTTCTATGGCTACACCTTC. Protein product: CASSEVRNTFYGYTF.

V and J are TRBV24-1 and TRBJ2-1, with a weak D call TRBD1 (6 bases). The V end lost 0 bases, the J end lost 9 bases, and 8 bases lay between the germline ends. Germline loops: CDR1 KGHDR, CDR2 SFDVKD. The CDR3 contains 13 residues. The CDR3 sequence: CATSDLMDSEQFF. In DNA, the CDR3 is TGTGCCACCAGTGATTTGATGGACAGTGAGCAGTTCTTC.

CDR3 in amino acids: CASSSKIWSTEAFF. The CDR3 nucleotides are TGTGCCAGCAGTTCCAAGATCTGGAGCACTGAAGCTTTCTTT. The chain couples TRBV28 to TRBJ1-1; D is uncertain. Germline V gene data show CDR1 as MDHEN and CDR2 as SYDVKM. Deletions cut 4 bases from V and 4 bases from J, with 13 bases between. The CDR3 has 14 residues.

The gene calls are TRBV5-1 and TRBJ2-7; D is ambiguous. The CDR3 spans 15 residues. Trimming took 1 base from V and 4 from J, leaving 15 bases between them. Germline CDR1 reads SGHRS; CDR2 reads YFSETQ. The CDR3 nucleotides read TGCGCCAGCAGCTTGTCCCCGGGTCGTCTTTACGAGCAGTACTTC. This translates into CASSLSPGRLYEQYF.

This chain uses TRBV5-1 with TRBJ1-2, with 9 bases matching TRBD1. This CDR3 has 15 amino acids. Germline V gives CDR1 SGHRS, CDR2 YFSETQ. With 2 bases clipped from V and 7 bases from J, the junction kept 9 bases outside the gene matches. The CDR3 loop reads CASSFGWTGESGYTF. The CDR3 region has the DNA TGCGCCAGCAGCTTTGGGTGGACAGGGGAAAGTGGCTACACCTTC. Drawing the rest from reference TRBV5-1 and TRBJ1-2, the complete variable domain is KAGVTQTPRYLIKTRGQQVTLSCSPISGHRSVSWYQQTPGQGLQFLFEYFSETQRNKGNFPGRFSGRQFSNSRSEMNVSTLELGDSALYLCASSFGWTGESGYTFGSGTRLTVV.

The chain has TRBV30 and TRBJ2-2, with 8 bases matching TRBD1. The CDR3 sequence is 15 residues long. The germline V gene encodes CDR1 GTSNPN and CDR2 SVGIG (reference sequence). The V and J ends lost 2 bases and 6 bases, in that order; junction bases with no gene match: 8. The CDR3 sequence is CAWSIRDRLSGELFF. DNA of the CDR3: TGTGCCTGGAGTATAAGGGACAGGTTGTCCGGGGAGCTGTTTTTT. Variable domain in full (rest from reference TRBV30 and TRBJ2-2): SQTIHQWPATLVQPVGSPLSLECTVEGTSNPNLYWYRQAAGRGLQLLFYSVGIGQISSEVPQNLSASRPQDRQFILSSKKLLLSDSGFYLCAWSIRDRLSGELFFGEGSRLTVL.

The chain has TRBV24-1 and TRBJ2-1; the match to TRBD2 covers 16 bases. CDR3 length: 18 residues. The germline V gene encodes CDR1 KGHDR and CDR2 SFDVKD. V gave up 4 bases and J gave up 7 bases; unmatched junction bases: 9. CDR3 protein: CATSDPGTSGRAGNEQFF. As DNA, the CDR3 is TGTGCCACCAGTGACCCCGGGACTAGCGGGAGGGCCGGAAATGAGCAGTTCTTC.

The table lists this clone with a few counts. This chain uses TRBV4-1 with TRBJ2-2; TRBD1 might be the D (6 bases). The CDR3 is made up of 15 amino acids. CDR1 and CDR2 from the germline V gene are MGHRA and YSYEKL. Trimming pared 2 bases from V and 5 bases from J, leaving 12 bases between. The DNA for the CDR3 is TGCGCCAGCAGCCAAATCATAGGGACAACCGGGGAGCTGTTTTTT. Translated, it gives CASSQIIGTTGELFF.

The gene calls are TRBV29-1 and TRBJ1-1; D might be TRBD1 (5 bases). Germline loops: CDR1 SQVTM, CDR2 ANQGSEA. The CDR3 covers 14 residues. V was pared by 3 bases and J by 3 bases, with 14 bases between. The CDR3 DNA is TGCAGCGTTGAGGGGGAGAGGAGGCACACTGAAGCTTTCTTT. It specifies CSVEGERRHTEAFF.

The count of this clone is one. The rearrangement links TRBV19 to TRBJ1-3; the D gene is possibly TRBD1 (5 bases). This CDR3 comprises 15 residues. The V gene lost 5 bases and the J gene lost 0 bases, with 11 bases spanning the gap. Germline lookup yields CDR1 LNHDA and CDR2 SQIVND (reference sequence). CDR3 amino acids: CASSGGRNSGNTIYF. The CDR3 DNA reads TGTGCCAGTAGTGGGGGACGGAACTCTGGAAACACCATATATTTT.

The chain couples TRBV4-2 to TRBJ1-5, with D unresolved. Trimming took off 0 bases at V and 8 bases at J, with 11 bases between the two ends. This CDR3 spans 14 amino acids. From germline, CDR1 is LGHNA and CDR2 YNFKEQ. The CDR3 sequence: CASSQDRIDEPQHF. The DNA of the CDR3 is TGTGCCAGCAGCCAAGATCGGATAGATGAGCCCCAGCATTTT.

In its sample, this clone was seen a few times. V is TRBV5-1 and J is TRBJ1-1; the D is unclear. V was pared by 3 bases and J by 5 bases, with 14 bases between. CDR1 and CDR2 (germline): SGHRS, YFSETQ. CDR3 length equals 14 residues. The CDR3, as DNA: TGCGCCAGCAGCTCAAACTCCCAGAATACTGAAGCTTTCTTT. It is translated as CASSSNSQNTEAFF.

This chain connects TRBV7-9 to TRBJ2-7, with TRBD2 matching 8 bases. There are 14 residues in the CDR3. The J segment lost 1 base and the V segment lost 5 bases, leaving 4 bases of the junction unmatched. Germline V CDR1 and CDR2: SEHNR, FQNEAQ (reference sequence). The DNA for the CDR3 is TGTGCCAGCAGCCCCGGGGGGGAATCCTACGAGCAGTACTTC. This encodes CASSPGGESYEQYF.